The clone carrying this T cell receptor (beta chain) was recorded once. This sample is drawn from a study of T cells in narcolepsy. About the research overall: Healthy controls were enrolled alongside patients with narcolepsy type 1 or type 2.

The CDR3 has 13 residues. Germline CDR1 MNHEY, CDR2 SVGAGI. V was cut by 6 bases and J by 6 bases, with 14 bases left in between. Profiling relied on immunoSEQ multiplex PCR, and the TCRdb table lists in-frame clones only, not all of them. The sample lists around 26,000 clones; approximately 85% were seen once. The receptor's source is a human donor with narcolepsy. The chain is built from TRBV6-5 and TRBJ1-1, with a tentative D call TRBD1 (6 bases). The sequencing input was CD45RA- memory CD4+ T cells from PBMCs. In nucleotides, the CDR3 is TGTGCCAGCAGGATCGCGGGGGGGCCTGAAGCTTTCTTT. Protein sequence: CASRIAGGPEAFF.